The 18 T cell receptor beta chains below all came from one sample that was sequenced in a study of shared clonotypes between healthy human individuals. Libraries were prepared by immunoSEQ multiplex PCR; TCRdb keeps only in-frame clonotypes and omits some of them. The sample lists 2 million to 2.5 million clones, approximately 96% seen once, with over 0.1% in the top ten. Source material: naive CD4+ T cells sorted from blood. Stated subset: CD45RA+ positively selected. The receptor source for this set is a man aged 18 to 35 in good health.

CDR3 nucleotides: TGTGCCAGCAGCCAAGGCCCCGGGGAGCTGTTTTTT. It encodes CASSQGPGELFF. The chain joins TRBV7-9 to TRBJ2-2, with unresolved D. The CDR3 extends over 12 amino acids. V was trimmed by 5 bases and J by 6 bases, leaving 7 bases between them. Per germline, CDR1 SEHNR and CDR2 FQNEAQ (reference sequence). Full variable domain (missing parts from reference TRBV7-9 and TRBJ2-2): DTGVSQNPRHKITKRGQNVTFRCDPISEHNRLYWYRQTLGQGPEFLTYFQNEAQLEKSRLLSDRFSAERPKGSFSTLEIQRTEQGDSAMYLCASSQGPGELFFGEGSRLTVL.

The V and J genes are TRBV11-2 and TRBJ2-5; the D gene is possibly TRBD1 (6 bases). Trimming took 5 bases from V and 2 from J, leaving 12 bases between them. Germline values: CDR1 SGHAT, CDR2 FQNNGV. The CDR3 totals 14 residues. The DNA for the CDR3 is TGTGCCAGCAGCGACCAGACAGGACAAGAGACCCAGTACTTC. As protein: CASSDQTGQETQYF.

A word on this clone: The identical CDR3 is also encoded by other nucleotide sequences in the sample. The rearrangement uses TRBV7-2 and TRBJ2-2; D might be TRBD1 or TRBD2, each matching 5 bases. The CDR3 is made up of 15 amino acids. In germline, CDR1 is SGHTA, CDR2 FQGNSA. The V gene lost 1 base and the J gene lost 2 bases, with 8 bases spanning the gap. The CDR3 here is CASSLGGSNTGELFF. The CDR3 region has the DNA TGTGCCAGCAGCTTAGGGGGGTCCAACACCGGGGAGCTGTTTTTT.

As concerns this clone: The sample contains more than one DNA sequence encoding this CDR3. The chain is built from TRBV7-2 and TRBJ2-7; TRBD2 is a possible D gene (6 bases). The CDR3 runs to 12 residues. The germline V gene has CDR1 SGHTA and CDR2 FQGNSA. Trimming left V 5 bases short and J 3 bases short, with 8 bases between. CDR3 region: CASSAGGYEQYF. The CDR3 DNA follows: TGTGCCAGCAGCGCCGGGGGCTACGAGCAGTACTTC.

The chain has TRBV10-2 and TRBJ2-3, with D possibly matching TRBD2 (6 bases). Trimming left V 3 bases short and J 4 bases short, with 11 bases between. Germline-derived CDR1 and CDR2 are WSHSY and SAAADI. The CDR3 is 14 amino acids. The CDR3 sequence is CASSDSGVPDTQYF. The CDR3, as DNA: TGCGCCAGCAGTGATTCGGGGGTTCCAGATACGCAGTATTTT.

The genes are TRBV4-3 and TRBJ1-2; possible D gene TRBD1, 5 bases. CDR3 length equals 15 residues. With 4 bases removed from V and 4 bases from J, the gap between germline ends came to 16 bases. Germline values: CDR1 LGHNA, CDR2 YSLEER. CDR3 residues: CASSPLQGNAYGYTF. CDR3 in DNA: TGCGCCAGCAGCCCTCTCCAGGGAAATGCCTATGGCTACACCTTC.

The chain is built from TRBV5-1 and TRBJ1-2; the match to TRBD1 covers 12 bases. The trim removed 4 bases at V and 9 bases at J, leaving 10 bases unmatched. The CDR3 is 15 amino acids. Germline-derived CDR1 and CDR2 are SGHRS and YFSETQ. The CDR3 region is CASSDPGQGAGSYTF. CDR3 nucleotide sequence: TGCGCCAGCAGCGATCCGGGACAGGGGGCCGGGAGCTACACCTTC.

The rearrangement uses TRBV4-1 and TRBJ2-1, with D perhaps TRBD2 (5 bases). The V and J ends lost 3 bases and 8 bases respectively, with 17 bases between them. This CDR3 has 15 residues. Germline V lookup: CDR1 MGHRA, CDR2 YSYEKL. The CDR3 bases are TGCGCCAGCAGCCAGGACCTAGGCCGGACTTATGAGCAGTTCTTC. This translates into CASSQDLGRTYEQFF.

As for this clone: The identical CDR3 is also encoded by other nucleotide sequences in the sample. The rearrangement joins TRBV30 to TRBJ2-6; no reliable D call. The germline CDR1 and CDR2 sequences are GTSNPN and SVGIG (reference sequence). V lost 4 bases and J 1 base, leaving 5 bases between the germline ends. CDR3 size: 13 residues. CDR3 nucleotides: TGTGCCTGGACGGTTTCTGGGGCCAACGTCCTGACTTTC. As protein: CAWTVSGANVLTF.

The V call is TRBV7-9, the J call TRBJ1-4; D might be TRBD1 (6 bases). The CDR3 has 17 amino acids. Per germline, CDR1 SEHNR and CDR2 FQNEAQ (reference sequence). V shed 10 bases and J shed 4 bases, with 25 bases lying between them. This chain's CDR3 is CATARSTTPGVNEKLFF. The CDR3 coding sequence is TGTGCCACCGCAAGATCCACGACTCCAGGGGTTAATGAAAAACTGTTTTTT.

As concerns this clone: This sample also contains other DNA sequences that code for the same CDR3. The V and J genes are TRBV5-6 and TRBJ1-3; D is ambiguous. Germline assignment: CDR1 SGHDT and CDR2 YYEEEE. This CDR3 spans 12 amino acids. With 4 bases removed from V and 1 base from J, the gap between germline ends came to 3 bases. The CDR3 spells CASSLSGNTIYF. The CDR3 region has the DNA TGTGCCAGCAGCCTATCTGGAAACACCATATATTTT.

The gene calls are TRBV6-1 and TRBJ2-5; D is undetermined. CDR1 MNHNS and CDR2 SASEGT come from the germline V gene. The V end was cut by 1 base, the J end by 2 bases, with 8 bases between. The CDR3 runs to 14 residues. CDR3 amino acids: CASSEVGIQETQYF. CDR3 nucleotide sequence: TGTGCCAGCAGTGAAGTAGGAATACAAGAGACCCAGTACTTC.

The V call is TRBV5-1, the J call TRBJ2-3; TRBD2 aligns across 12 bases. J was trimmed by 2 bases and V by 4 bases; bases with no gene match: 14. This CDR3 comprises 19 residues. CDR1 is SGHRS, CDR2 YFSETQ, per germline. CDR3 protein: CASSLSGLAGPGNTDTQYF. The CDR3 bases are TGCGCCAGCAGCCTATCGGGACTAGCGGGCCCAGGCAACACAGATACGCAGTATTTT. Full variable domain (outside the CDR3, taken from reference TRBV5-1 and TRBJ2-3): KAGVTQTPRYLIKTRGQQVTLSCSPISGHRSVSWYQQTPGQGLQFLFEYFSETQRNKGNFPGRFSGRQFSNSRSEMNVSTLELGDSALYLCASSLSGLAGPGNTDTQYFGPGTRLTVL.

The V call is TRBV15, the J call TRBJ1-1, with TRBD1 as a possible D gene (5 bases). This CDR3 contains 16 residues. Trimming left V 0 bases short and J 1 base short, with 12 bases between. Germline V gene data show CDR1 as LNHNV and CDR2 as YYDKDF (reference sequence). The CDR3 spells CATSRDVVRGNTEAFF. CDR3 nucleotides: TGTGCCACCAGCAGAGATGTGGTTAGGGGGAACACTGAAGCTTTCTTT.

This chain joins TRBV30 and TRBJ2-1; 9 bases are shared with TRBD2. CDR1 is GTSNPN, CDR2 SVGIG, per germline (reference sequence). Trimming at V came to 2 bases and at J to 2 bases, leaving 1 base not matched to a gene. The CDR3 is 14 amino acids. CDR3 coding DNA: TGTGCCTGGAGTAAGCGGGGGGCCTACAATGAGCAGTTCTTC. Encoded protein: CAWSKRGAYNEQFF. Supplemented by reference TRBV30 and TRBJ2-1, the full variable domain reads SQTIHQWPATLVQPVGSPLSLECTVEGTSNPNLYWYRQAAGRGLQLLFYSVGIGQISSEVPQNLSASRPQDRQFILSSKKLLLSDSGFYLCAWSKRGAYNEQFFGPGTRLTVL.

The chain joins TRBV28 to TRBJ2-7, with D perhaps matching TRBD1 (5 bases). CDR1 is MDHEN, CDR2 SYDVKM, per germline. Trimming stripped 4 bases from V and 1 base from J, with 17 bases between. The CDR3 extends over 16 amino acids. This CDR3 is CASSSQTVKGSYEQYF. CDR3 bases: TGTGCCAGCAGTTCCCAGACAGTAAAGGGTTCCTACGAGCAGTACTTC.

The chain recombines TRBV11-2 with TRBJ2-3; 12 positions agree with TRBD2. Losses at the gene ends were 4 bases for V and 1 base for J; bases not matched to a gene: 0. CDR3 length: 15 amino acids. Germline V gene lookup returns CDR1 SGHAT and CDR2 FQNNGV. Written as DNA, the CDR3 is TGTGCCAGCAGCTGGACTAGCGGGGGCACAGATACGCAGTATTTT. Its translation is CASSWTSGGTDTQYF.

With respect to this clone: Other DNA sequences from this sample encode an identical CDR3 as well. The chain links TRBV5-1 to TRBJ1-1; D possibly corresponds to TRBD1 (5 bases). Germline V CDR1 and CDR2: SGHRS, YFSETQ. Trimming pared 3 bases from V and 1 base from J, leaving 10 bases between. The CDR3 sequence is 14 residues long. The CDR3 reads CASSSDTQNTEAFF. The CDR3, as DNA: TGCGCCAGCAGCTCGGACACACAGAACACTGAAGCTTTCTTT.